These 11 T cell receptor beta chains came from one sample sequenced in a study of cytomegalovirus exposure and HLA in healthy donors. Repertoires were generated with immunoSEQ multiplex PCR, while TCRdb's copy carries only in-frame clones and drops some. The data contain 220,000 or so clones, approximately 80% of them singletons. The sequencing input was PBMCs. The receptors were gathered from a woman in her 30s in good health and CMV-seropositive.

The chain joins TRBV2 to TRBJ1-5; tentatively, D is TRBD1 (5 bases). The CDR3 is made up of 13 amino acids. V was pared by 3 bases and J by 5 bases, with 8 bases between. CDR1 is SNHLY and CDR2 is FYNNEI in the germline V gene. Written as DNA, the CDR3 is TGTGCCAGCAGTGAGTCCAGGGATCAGCCCCAGCATTTT. It codes for CASSESRDQPQHF.

The J gene is TRBJ2-3, the V gene TRBV4-1; 8 nucleotides align to TRBD1. The CDR3 totals 18 residues. Losses at the gene ends were 1 base for V and 6 bases for J; bases not matched to a gene: 15. Looked up from germline, CDR1 is MGHRA and CDR2 is YSYEKL. The DNA of the CDR3 is TGCGCCAGCAGCCAAGGTCTTCAGGGGGCCAGAAACGCGGATACGCAGTATTTT. Translation: CASSQGLQGARNADTQYF.

As to this clone: Other DNA sequences in this sample translate to the same CDR3. The gene calls are TRBV30 and TRBJ2-3, with 9 bases that match TRBD2. The V and J ends lost 1 base and 1 base, in that order; junction bases with no gene match: 0. Germline values: CDR1 GTSNPN, CDR2 SVGIG (reference sequence). The CDR3 runs 14 residues. The CDR3 protein is CAWSGLAGTDTQYF. The CDR3 DNA reads TGTGCCTGGAGTGGACTAGCGGGCACAGATACGCAGTATTTT.

This sequence joins TRBV27 and TRBJ1-4; D not resolved. Trimming cost V 6 bases and J 4 bases, with 21 bases left between them. Germline V CDR1 and CDR2: MNHEY, SMNVEV (reference sequence). The CDR3 has 17 residues. CDR3 bases: TGTGCCAGCAGCCTCACCGCCAACGGCTTGATTAATGAAAAACTGTTTTTT. Its protein is CASSLTANGLINEKLFF.

J is TRBJ2-2 and V is TRBV28; D call uncertain. The germline gives CDR1 MDHEN, CDR2 SYDVKM. The CDR3 contains 14 residues. Trimming shortened V by 5 bases and J by 6 bases, and 13 bases separated the two germline ends. The CDR3 DNA reads TGTGCCAGCAGTCCCCGGGCCGGCCCCGGGGAGCTGTTTTTT. Its translation: CASSPRAGPGELFF.

This clone showed up just once. The V gene is TRBV19, the J gene TRBJ2-1; D is unresolved. The V end lost 3 bases, the J end lost 4 bases, and 4 bases lay between the germline ends. This CDR3 has 12 residues. Germline assignment: CDR1 LNHDA and CDR2 SQIVND (reference sequence). CDR3 sequence: CASSIIYNEQFF. In DNA form, the CDR3 reads TGTGCCAGTAGTATCATATACAATGAGCAGTTCTTC.

The genes are TRBV29-1 and TRBJ1-2; no definite D call. Trimming took 1 base from V and 4 from J, leaving 13 bases between them. Germline V gives CDR1 SQVTM, CDR2 ANQGSEA. This CDR3 region has 14 residues. CDR3 protein: CSVEGAGYSYGYTF. CDR3 bases: TGCAGCGTTGAAGGGGCAGGTTATAGCTATGGCTACACCTTC.

As to this clone: Other DNA sequences in the same sample also yield this CDR3. The rearrangement links TRBV27 to TRBJ2-7; D gene unclear. Germline V lookup: CDR1 MNHEY, CDR2 SMNVEV (reference sequence). The CDR3 extends over 13 amino acids. Trimming shortened V by 2 bases and J by 0 bases, and 5 bases separated the two germline ends. CDR3 nucleotides: TGTGCCAGCAGTTTAGGTACCTCCTACGAGCAGTACTTC. Its protein is CASSLGTSYEQYF.

The V call is TRBV2, the J call TRBJ2-5, with D possibly matching TRBD2 (5 bases). This CDR3 has 15 amino acids. In germline, CDR1 is SNHLY, CDR2 FYNNEI. Between the trimmed V and J ends, which lost 3 bases and 0 bases, there was a span of 11 bases. CDR3 in amino acids: CASSDIMTNQETQYF. The CDR3 DNA reads TGTGCCAGCAGTGATATAATGACTAACCAAGAGACCCAGTACTTC.

This chain uses TRBV4-1 with TRBJ2-3, with a possible D match to TRBD1 (5 bases). The CDR3 runs to 15 residues. V lost 0 bases to trimming and J lost 4 bases, with 11 bases between them. Per the germline V gene, CDR1 is MGHRA and CDR2 is YSYEKL. Here the CDR3 DNA reads TGCGCCAGCAGCCAAGATAGGGGCGTAGCAGATACGCAGTATTTT. It specifies CASSQDRGVADTQYF.

The chain is built from TRBV15 and TRBJ1-4; TRBD1 agrees at 11 bases. Germline V CDR1 and CDR2: LNHNV, YYDKDF (reference sequence). V was pared by 1 base and J by 5 bases, with 0 bases of the junction left unmatched. The CDR3 runs to 15 residues. Here the CDR3 reads CATSRGDRGNEKLFF. DNA of the CDR3: TGTGCCACCAGCAGAGGGGACAGGGGGAATGAAAAACTGTTTTTT.